This T cell receptor (beta chain) was sequenced during a study of T cell changes during pregnancy in multiple sclerosis. V was pared by 3 bases and J by 4 bases, with 12 bases between. CDR3 length equals 14 residues. Per germline, CDR1 MGHRA and CDR2 YSYEKL. Profiled with immunoSEQ multiplex PCR; TCRdb holds only in-frame clones, not every one. The sample has approximately 70,000 clones, approximately 90% seen once. The clonotype was recovered from a female donor with multiple sclerosis, enrolled in a pregnancy study. The source was peripheral blood, collected in the third trimester of pregnancy. The chain employs TRBV4-1 and TRBJ1-2; D not resolved. CDR3 DNA: TGCGCCAGCAGCCATGCGGGGAAGGGCTATGGCTACACCTTC. Amino acid sequence: CASSHAGKGYGYTF.